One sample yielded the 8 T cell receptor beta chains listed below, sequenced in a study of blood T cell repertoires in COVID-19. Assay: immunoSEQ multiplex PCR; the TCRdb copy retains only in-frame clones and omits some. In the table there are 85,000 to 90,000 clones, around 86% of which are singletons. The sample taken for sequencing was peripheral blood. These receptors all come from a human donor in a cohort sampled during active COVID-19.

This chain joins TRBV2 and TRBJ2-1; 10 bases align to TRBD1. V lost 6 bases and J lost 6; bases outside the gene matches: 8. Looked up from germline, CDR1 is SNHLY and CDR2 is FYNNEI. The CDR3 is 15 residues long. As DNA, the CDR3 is TGTGCCAGCAGAATGGACAGGGGGGAACCCAATGAGCAGTTCTTC. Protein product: CASRMDRGEPNEQFF.

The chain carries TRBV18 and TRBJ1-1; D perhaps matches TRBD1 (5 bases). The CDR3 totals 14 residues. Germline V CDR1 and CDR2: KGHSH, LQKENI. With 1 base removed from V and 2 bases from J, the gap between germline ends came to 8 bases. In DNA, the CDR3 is TGTGCCAGCTCACCACGACAGACTAACACTGAAGCTTTCTTT. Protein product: CASSPRQTNTEAFF. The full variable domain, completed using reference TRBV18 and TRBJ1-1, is NAGVMQNPRHLVRRRGQEARLRCSPMKGHSHVYWYRQLPEEGLKFMVYLQKENIIDESGMPKERFSAEFPKEGPSILRIQQVVRGDSAAYFCASSPRQTNTEAFFGQGTRLTVV.

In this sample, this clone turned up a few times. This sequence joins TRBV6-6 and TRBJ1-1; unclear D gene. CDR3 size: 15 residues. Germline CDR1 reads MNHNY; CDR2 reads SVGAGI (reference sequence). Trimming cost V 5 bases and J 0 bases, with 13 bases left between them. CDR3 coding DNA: TGTGCCAGCAGTACAACGACCGACATGAACACTGAAGCTTTCTTT. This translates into CASSTTTDMNTEAFF.

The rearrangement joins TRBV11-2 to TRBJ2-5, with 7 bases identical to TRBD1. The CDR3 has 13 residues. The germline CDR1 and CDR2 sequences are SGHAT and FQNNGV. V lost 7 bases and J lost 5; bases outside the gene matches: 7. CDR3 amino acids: CASTQGGHETQYF. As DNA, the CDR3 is TGTGCCAGCACGCAAGGGGGCCACGAGACCCAGTACTTC.

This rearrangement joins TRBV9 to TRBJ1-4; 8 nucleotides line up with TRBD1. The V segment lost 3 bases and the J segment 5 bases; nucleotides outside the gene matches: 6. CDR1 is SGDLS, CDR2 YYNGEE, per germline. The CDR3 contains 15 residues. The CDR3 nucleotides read TGTGCCAGCAGCGCCGGACAGGGTGGCAATGAAAAACTGTTTTTT. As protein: CASSAGQGGNEKLFF. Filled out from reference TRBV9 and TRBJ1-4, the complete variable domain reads DSGVTQTPKHLITATGQRVTLRCSPRSGDLSVYWYQQSLDQGLQFLIQYYNGEERAKGNILERFSAQQFPDLHSELNLSSLELGDSALYFCASSAGQGGNEKLFFGSGTQLSVL.

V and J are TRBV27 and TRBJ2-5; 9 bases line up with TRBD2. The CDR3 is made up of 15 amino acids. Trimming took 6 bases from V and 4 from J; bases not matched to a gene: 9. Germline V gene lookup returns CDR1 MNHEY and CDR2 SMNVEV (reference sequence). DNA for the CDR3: TGTGCCAGCAGCCCTAGCGGGACATGGGGAGAGACCCAGTACTTC. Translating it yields CASSPSGTWGETQYF.

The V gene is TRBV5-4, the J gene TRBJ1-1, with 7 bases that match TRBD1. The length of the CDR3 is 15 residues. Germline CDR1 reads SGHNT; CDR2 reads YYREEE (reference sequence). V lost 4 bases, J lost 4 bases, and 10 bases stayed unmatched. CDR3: CASSNRQGSSTEAFF. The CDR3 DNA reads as TGTGCCAGCAGCAACCGACAGGGCAGTAGCACTGAAGCTTTCTTT.

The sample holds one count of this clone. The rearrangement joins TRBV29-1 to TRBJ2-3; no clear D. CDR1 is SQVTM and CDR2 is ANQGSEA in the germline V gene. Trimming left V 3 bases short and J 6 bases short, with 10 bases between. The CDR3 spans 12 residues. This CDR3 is CSVDLPLDTQYF. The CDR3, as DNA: TGCAGCGTTGACCTACCACTGGATACGCAGTATTTT.